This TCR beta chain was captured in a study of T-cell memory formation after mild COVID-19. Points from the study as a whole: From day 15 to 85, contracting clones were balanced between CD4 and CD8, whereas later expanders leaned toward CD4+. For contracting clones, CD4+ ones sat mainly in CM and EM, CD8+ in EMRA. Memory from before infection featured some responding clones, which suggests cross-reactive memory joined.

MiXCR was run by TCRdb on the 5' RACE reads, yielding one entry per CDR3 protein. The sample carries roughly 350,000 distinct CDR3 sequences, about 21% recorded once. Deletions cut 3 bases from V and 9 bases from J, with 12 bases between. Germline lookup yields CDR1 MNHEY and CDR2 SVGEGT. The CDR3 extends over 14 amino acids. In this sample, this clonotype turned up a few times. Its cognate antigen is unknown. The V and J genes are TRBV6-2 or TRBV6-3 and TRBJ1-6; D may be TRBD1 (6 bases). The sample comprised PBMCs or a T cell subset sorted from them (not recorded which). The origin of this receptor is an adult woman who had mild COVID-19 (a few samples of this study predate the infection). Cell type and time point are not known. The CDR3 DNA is TGTGCCAGCAGTTATTTACAGGGAAGTTCACCCCTCCACTTT. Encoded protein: CASSYLQGSSPLHF.